This T cell receptor beta chain originates from a study of blood T cell repertoires in COVID-19. TCRdb keeps only in-frame clones here, not all; method: immunoSEQ multiplex PCR. The sample includes about 200,000 clones, 88% of them seen just once. The specimen sequenced was peripheral blood. This sequence originates from a man younger than 35 with active or convalescent COVID-19.

The CDR3 nucleotides are TGTGCCAGCAGTTTAACAGGGGGCGTTGAAGGCTACACCTTC. It translates to CASSLTGGVEGYTF. The J gene is TRBJ1-2, the V gene TRBV6-5; 9 bases are shared with TRBD1. The ends lost 4 bases at V and 8 bases at J; junction bases unmatched: 8. The CDR3 runs 14 residues. In germline, CDR1 is MNHEY, CDR2 SVGAGI.